The source of this T cell receptor (beta chain) is a study of T cells after yellow fever vaccination. General study results and limits: Any FACS-sorted repertoire could hold abundant clonotypes that contaminate it from the bulk population. The study re-detected most primary-vaccination clones after the booster (approximately 97% CD4, 88% CD8).

As TCR cDNA was made by 5'RACE template switching, a universal primer site and UMIs were added. TCRdb redid the calling of the 5' RACE reads with MiXCR, one entry per CDR3 protein. The sample holds around 310,000 distinct CDR3 sequences; roughly 8.7% are singletons and the top ten take roughly 17%. This clonotype was counted at least ten times. Its cognate antigen is unknown. After removal of 7 bases from V and 5 bases from J, the junction contained 8 bases not matched to a gene. CDR1 and CDR2 from the germline V gene are LGHNA and YSLEER. CDR3 length: 15 amino acids. Sequences were derived from PBMCs, sampled on the day of the first yellow fever vaccination. The V gene is TRBV4-3, the J gene TRBJ2-1; 10 bases are shared with TRBD2. The source is a man younger than 30 who received the YFV17D yellow fever vaccine. The chain's CDR3 is CASKELAGEHNEQFF. CDR3 sequence (DNA): TGCGCCAGCAAGGAGCTAGCGGGGGAGCACAATGAGCAGTTCTTC.